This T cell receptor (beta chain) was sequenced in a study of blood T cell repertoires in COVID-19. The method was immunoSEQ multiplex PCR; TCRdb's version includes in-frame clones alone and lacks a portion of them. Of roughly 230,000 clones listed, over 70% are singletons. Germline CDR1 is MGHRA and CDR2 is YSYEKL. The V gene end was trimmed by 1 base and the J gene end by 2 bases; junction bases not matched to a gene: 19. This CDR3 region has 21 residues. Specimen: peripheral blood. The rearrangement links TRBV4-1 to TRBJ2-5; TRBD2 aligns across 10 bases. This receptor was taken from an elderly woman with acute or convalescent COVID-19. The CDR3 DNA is TGCGCCAGCAGCCAAGTTAAGTTTTCGGCTAGCGGGAGCTGGAAGCAAGAGACCCAGTACTTC. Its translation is CASSQVKFSASGSWKQETQYF.